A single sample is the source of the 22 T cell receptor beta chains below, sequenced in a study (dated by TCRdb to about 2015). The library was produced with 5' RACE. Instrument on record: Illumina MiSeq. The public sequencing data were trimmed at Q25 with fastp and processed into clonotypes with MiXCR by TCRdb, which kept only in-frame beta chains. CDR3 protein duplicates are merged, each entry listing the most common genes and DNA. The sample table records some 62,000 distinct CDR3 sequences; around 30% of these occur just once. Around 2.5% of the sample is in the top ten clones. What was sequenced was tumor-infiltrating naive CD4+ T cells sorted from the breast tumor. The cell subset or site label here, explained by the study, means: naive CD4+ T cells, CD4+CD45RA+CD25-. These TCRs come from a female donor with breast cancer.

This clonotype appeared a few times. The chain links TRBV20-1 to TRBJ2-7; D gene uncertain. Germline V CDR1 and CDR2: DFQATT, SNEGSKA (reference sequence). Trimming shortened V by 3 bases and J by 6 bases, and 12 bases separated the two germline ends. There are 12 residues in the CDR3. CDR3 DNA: TGCAGTGCTAGTGCTCAATTTGGCGAGCAGTACTTC. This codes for CSASAQFGEQYF.

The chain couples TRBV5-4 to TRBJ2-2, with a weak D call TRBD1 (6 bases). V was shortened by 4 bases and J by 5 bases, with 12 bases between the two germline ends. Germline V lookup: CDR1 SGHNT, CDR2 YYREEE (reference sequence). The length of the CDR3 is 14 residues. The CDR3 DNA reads TGTGCCAGCAGCGTGGACAGTCCTACCGGGGAGCTGTTTTTT. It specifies CASSVDSPTGELFF.

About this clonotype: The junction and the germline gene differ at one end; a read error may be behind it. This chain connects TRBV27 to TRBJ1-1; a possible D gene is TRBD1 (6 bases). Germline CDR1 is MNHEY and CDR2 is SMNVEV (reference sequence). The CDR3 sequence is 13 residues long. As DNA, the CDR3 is TGTGCCGGCAGTTACCGGACAGAGACTGAAGCTTTCTTT. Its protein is CAGSYRTETEAFF.

The CDR3 DNA sequence: TGCGCCAGCAGCTTTACCACAGGGGGCACTGAAGCTTTCTTT. Protein product: CASSFTTGGTEAFF. This chain connects TRBV5-1 to TRBJ1-1; 8 nucleotides align to TRBD1. The CDR3 is made up of 14 amino acids. The germline V gene encodes CDR1 SGHRS and CDR2 YFSETQ. J was trimmed by 4 bases and V by 2 bases; bases with no gene match: 4. The full variable domain, its missing parts supplied by reference TRBV5-1 and TRBJ1-1, is KAGVTQTPRYLIKTRGQQVTLSCSPISGHRSVSWYQQTPGQGLQFLFEYFSETQRNKGNFPGRFSGRQFSNSRSEMNVSTLELGDSALYLCASSFTTGGTEAFFGQGTRLTVV.

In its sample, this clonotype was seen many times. CDR3 DNA: TGTGCCAGCAGTTTAAGGCGACAGCAAGAGACCCAGTACTTC. Its protein product is CASSLRRQQETQYF. This rearrangement joins TRBV12-3 or TRBV12-4 to TRBJ2-5, with D perhaps matching TRBD1 (5 bases). This CDR3 region has 14 residues. V was shortened by 2 bases and J by 2 bases, with 9 bases between the two germline ends.

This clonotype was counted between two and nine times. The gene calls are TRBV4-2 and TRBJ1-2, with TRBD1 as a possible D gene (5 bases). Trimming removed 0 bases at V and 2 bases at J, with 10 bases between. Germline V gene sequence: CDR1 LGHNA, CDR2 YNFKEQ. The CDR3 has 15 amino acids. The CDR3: CASSQENGGNYGYTF. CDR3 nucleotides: TGTGCCAGCAGCCAAGAGAATGGGGGGAACTATGGCTACACCTTC.

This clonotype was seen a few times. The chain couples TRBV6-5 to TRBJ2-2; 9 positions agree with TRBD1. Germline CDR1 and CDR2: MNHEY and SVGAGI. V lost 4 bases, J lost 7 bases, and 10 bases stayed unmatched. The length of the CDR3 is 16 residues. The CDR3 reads CASSSHLTGGFGELFF. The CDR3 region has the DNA TGTGCCAGCAGTTCCCACCTGACAGGGGGGTTCGGGGAGCTGTTTTTT.

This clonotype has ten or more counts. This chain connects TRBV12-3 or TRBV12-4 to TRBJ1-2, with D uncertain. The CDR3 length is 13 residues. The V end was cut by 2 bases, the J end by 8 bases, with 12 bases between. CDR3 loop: CASSLMGLGGYTF. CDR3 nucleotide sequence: TGTGCCAGCAGTTTAATGGGTCTGGGGGGCTACACCTTC.

The CDR3: CASSPGPGQGDTGELFF. CDR3 nucleotide sequence: TGCGCCAGCAGCCCCGGGCCGGGACAGGGGGACACCGGGGAGCTGTTTTTT. The chain couples TRBV5-1 to TRBJ2-2; 11 bases match TRBD1. The CDR3 is made up of 17 amino acids. From germline, CDR1 is SGHRS and CDR2 YFSETQ. V trimming: 4 bases; J trimming: 3 bases; junction bases outside the gene matches: 8.

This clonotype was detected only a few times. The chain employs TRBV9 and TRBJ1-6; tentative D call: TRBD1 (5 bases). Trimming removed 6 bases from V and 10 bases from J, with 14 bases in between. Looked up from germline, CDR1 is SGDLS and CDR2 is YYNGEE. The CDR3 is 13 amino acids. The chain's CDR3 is CASTRDENSPLHF. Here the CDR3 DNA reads TGTGCCAGCACCCGGGACGAGAACTCACCCCTCCACTTT.

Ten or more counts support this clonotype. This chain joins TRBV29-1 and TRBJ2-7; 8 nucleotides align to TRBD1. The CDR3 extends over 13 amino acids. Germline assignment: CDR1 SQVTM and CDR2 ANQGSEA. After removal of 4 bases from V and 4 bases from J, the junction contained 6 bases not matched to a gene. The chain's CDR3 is CSVVTGVTYEQYF. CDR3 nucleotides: TGCAGCGTTGTGACAGGGGTTACGTACGAGCAGTACTTC.

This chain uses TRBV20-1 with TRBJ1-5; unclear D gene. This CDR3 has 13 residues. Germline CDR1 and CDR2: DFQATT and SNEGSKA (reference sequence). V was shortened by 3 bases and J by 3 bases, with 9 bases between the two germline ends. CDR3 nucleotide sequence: TGCAGTGCTAGTAGAAGCTTCAATCAGCCCCAGCATTTT. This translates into CSASRSFNQPQHF.

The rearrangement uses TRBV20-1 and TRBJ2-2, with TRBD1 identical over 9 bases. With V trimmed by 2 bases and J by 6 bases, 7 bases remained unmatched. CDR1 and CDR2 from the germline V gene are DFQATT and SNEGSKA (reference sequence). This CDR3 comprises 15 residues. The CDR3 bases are TGCAGTGCTAGAACACGGGACAGGGCGTCCGGGGAGCTGTTTTTT. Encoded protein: CSARTRDRASGELFF.

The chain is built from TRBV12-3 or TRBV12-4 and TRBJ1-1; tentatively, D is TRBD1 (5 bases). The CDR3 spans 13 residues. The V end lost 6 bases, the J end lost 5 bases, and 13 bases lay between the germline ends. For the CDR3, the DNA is TGTGCCAGCAGGCCCAGGGTCTCTACTGAAGCTTTCTTT. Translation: CASRPRVSTEAFF.

In DNA form, the CDR3 reads TGTGCCAGCAGTTCCATTTCGGGGTTTAATCAGCCCCAGCATTTT. This gives the protein CASSSISGFNQPQHF. The chain carries TRBV6-2 or TRBV6-3 and TRBJ1-5; D not resolved. Trimming shortened V by 4 bases and J by 4 bases, and 14 bases separated the two germline ends. CDR1 MNHEY and CDR2 SVGEGT come from the germline V gene. CDR3 size: 15 residues.

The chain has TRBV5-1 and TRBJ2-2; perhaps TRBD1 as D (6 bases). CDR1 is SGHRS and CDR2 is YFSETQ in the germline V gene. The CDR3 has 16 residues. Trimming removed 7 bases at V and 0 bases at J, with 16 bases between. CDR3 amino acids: CASRPSGQTNTGELFF. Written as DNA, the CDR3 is TGCGCCAGCCGGCCGAGCGGACAGACGAACACCGGGGAGCTGTTTTTT.

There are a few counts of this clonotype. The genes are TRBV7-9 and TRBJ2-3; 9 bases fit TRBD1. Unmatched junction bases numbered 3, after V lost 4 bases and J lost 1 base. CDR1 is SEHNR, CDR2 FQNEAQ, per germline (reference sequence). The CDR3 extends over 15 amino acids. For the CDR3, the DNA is TGTGCCAGCAGCTCCACAGGGGGCGGCACAGATACGCAGTATTTT. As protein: CASSSTGGGTDTQYF.

CDR3 sequence (DNA): TGTGCCAGCAGTCCCCATAGCTGGGGTGAGCAGTTCTTC. This codes for CASSPHSWGEQFF. The genes are TRBV12-3 or TRBV12-4 and TRBJ2-1, with D hard to call. This CDR3 region has 13 residues. With 5 bases removed from V and 9 bases from J, the gap between germline ends came to 14 bases.

The CDR3 loop is CASKPSLDSPSYEQYF. The CDR3 bases are TGTGCCAGCAAGCCCTCCCTTGACAGCCCCTCCTACGAGCAGTACTTC. The chain couples TRBV4-2 to TRBJ2-7, with a weak D call TRBD1 (5 bases). V shed 7 bases and J shed 0 bases, with 19 bases lying between them. The CDR3 runs 16 residues. Looked up from germline, CDR1 is LGHNA and CDR2 is YNFKEQ.

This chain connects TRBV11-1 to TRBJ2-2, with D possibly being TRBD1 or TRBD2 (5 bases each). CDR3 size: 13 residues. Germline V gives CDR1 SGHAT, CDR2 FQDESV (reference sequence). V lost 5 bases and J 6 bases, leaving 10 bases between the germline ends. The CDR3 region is CASSIREPGELFF. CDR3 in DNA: TGTGCCAGCAGCATCAGGGAGCCCGGGGAGCTGTTTTTT.

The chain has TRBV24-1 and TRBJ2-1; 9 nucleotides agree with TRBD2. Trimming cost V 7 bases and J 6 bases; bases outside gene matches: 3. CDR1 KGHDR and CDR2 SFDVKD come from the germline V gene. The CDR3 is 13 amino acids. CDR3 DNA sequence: TGTGCCACCAGCCGAGCGGGGGGCAATGAGCAGTTCTTC. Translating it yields CATSRAGGNEQFF.

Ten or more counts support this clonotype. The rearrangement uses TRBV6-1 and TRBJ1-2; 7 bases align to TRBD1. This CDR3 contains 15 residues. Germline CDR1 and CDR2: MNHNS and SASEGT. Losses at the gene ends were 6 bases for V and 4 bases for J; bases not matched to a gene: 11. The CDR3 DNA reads TGTGCCAGCAGCCCCTCAGGGGGTACGTCCTATGGCTACACCTTC. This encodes CASSPSGGTSYGYTF.